The 8 T cell receptor beta chains below all came from one sample that was sequenced in a study of blood T cell repertoires in COVID-19. Libraries were prepared by immunoSEQ multiplex PCR; TCRdb keeps only in-frame clonotypes and omits some of them. This table holds about 350,000 clones, approximately 89% found once. Sample: PBMCs or T cells enriched from blood (not recorded which). The receptor source for this set is a woman in her twenties or thirties who had recovered from COVID-19.

The chain carries TRBV20-1 and TRBJ1-3; D is unresolved. There are 14 residues in the CDR3. The V gene's germline CDR1 is DFQATT and CDR2 SNEGSKA (reference sequence). The V end was cut by 3 bases, the J end by 0 bases, with 9 bases between. The CDR3 DNA is TGCAGTGCTAGTCTGGGCGTCTCTGGAAACACCATATATTTT. This codes for CSASLGVSGNTIYF.

This clone was seen only a few times. This chain uses TRBV6-5 with TRBJ1-2; D perhaps matches TRBD1 (6 bases). Germline V CDR1 and CDR2: MNHEY, SVGAGI. The V gene lost 0 bases and the J gene lost 0 bases, with 11 bases spanning the gap. The CDR3 length is 16 residues. The CDR3 spells CASSYSFSGANYGYTF. In nucleotides, the CDR3 is TGTGCCAGCAGTTACTCCTTCTCAGGGGCTAACTATGGCTACACCTTC.

V usage is TRBV5-5 and J usage is TRBJ2-6; perhaps TRBD2 as D (6 bases). The V and J ends lost 0 bases and 0 bases respectively, with 13 bases between them. CDR1 and CDR2 (germline): SGHKS, YYEKEE (reference sequence). The CDR3 consists of 18 residues. CDR3 sequence (DNA): TGTGCCAGCAGCTTGGCCGGAGGGTACATCTCTGGGGCCAACGTCCTGACTTTC. As protein: CASSLAGGYISGANVLTF. The full variable domain, completed using reference TRBV5-5 and TRBJ2-6, is DAGVTQSPTHLIKTRGQQVTLRCSPISGHKSVSWYQQVLGQGPQFIFQYYEKEERGRGNFPDRFSARQFPNYSSELNVNALLLGDSALYLCASSLAGGYISGANVLTFGAGSRLTVL.

V gene TRBV28 combines with J gene TRBJ2-3, with 8 bases matching TRBD1. The CDR3 is 16 amino acids. J was trimmed by 6 bases and V by 6 bases; bases with no gene match: 14. CDR1 and CDR2 (germline): MDHEN, SYDVKM. The CDR3 nucleotides are TGTGCCAGCAGATACCGGGACAGGCATTATATCGATACGCAGTATTTT. Encoded protein: CASRYRDRHYIDTQYF.

This sequence joins TRBV11-3 and TRBJ2-3, with 9 bases lining up with TRBD2. Per germline, CDR1 SGHNT and CDR2 YENEEA. The length of the CDR3 is 16 residues. The junction had 8 bases not matched to a gene; V was cut back by 2 bases and J by 5 bases. The CDR3 region has the DNA TGTGCCAGCAGCTTAAACGGCGGGGGGGCCGGAGATACGCAGTATTTT. Its protein product is CASSLNGGGAGDTQYF.

The chain employs TRBV4-1 and TRBJ1-1; 9 nucleotides align to TRBD1. The CDR3 has 14 amino acids. Unmatched junction bases numbered 6, after V lost 4 bases and J lost 6 bases. Germline CDR1 MGHRA, CDR2 YSYEKL. The CDR3 DNA follows: TGCGCCAGCAGCCTGGGGGACAGGGCGGCTGAAGCTTTCTTT. This sequence encodes CASSLGDRAAEAFF.

The sample holds one count of this clone. The chain has TRBV5-4 and TRBJ2-3, with 11 bases that match TRBD2. In germline, CDR1 is SGHNT, CDR2 YYREEE (reference sequence). This CDR3 has 19 amino acids. V shed 0 bases and J 0 bases; nucleotides not matched to a gene: 9. The chain's CDR3 is CASSLGRTSGSYSTDTQYF. DNA for the CDR3: TGTGCCAGCAGCTTGGGTAGGACTAGCGGGTCCTATAGCACAGATACGCAGTATTTT.

DNA of the CDR3: TGTGCCAGCAGCAGCCGCGGGGGGCCGGGGGAGACCCAGTACTTC. It specifies CASSSRGGPGETQYF. The gene calls are TRBV7-2 and TRBJ2-5; TRBD2 agrees at 8 bases. Germline trimming cut 5 bases from V and 5 bases from J; bases unmatched to any gene: 10. The germline V gene has CDR1 SGHTA and CDR2 FQGNSA. The CDR3 totals 15 residues.